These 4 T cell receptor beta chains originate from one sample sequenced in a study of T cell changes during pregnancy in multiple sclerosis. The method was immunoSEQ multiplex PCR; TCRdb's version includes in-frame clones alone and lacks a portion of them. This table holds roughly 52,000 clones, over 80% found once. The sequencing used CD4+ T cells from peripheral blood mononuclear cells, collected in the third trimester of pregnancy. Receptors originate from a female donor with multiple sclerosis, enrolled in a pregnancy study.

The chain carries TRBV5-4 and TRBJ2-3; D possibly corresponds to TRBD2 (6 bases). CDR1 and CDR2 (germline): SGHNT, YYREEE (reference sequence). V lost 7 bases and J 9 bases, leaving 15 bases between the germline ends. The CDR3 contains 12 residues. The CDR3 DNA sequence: TGTGCCAGCGGTCCGGAGGGGAGGACGCAGTATTTT. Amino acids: CASGPEGRTQYF.

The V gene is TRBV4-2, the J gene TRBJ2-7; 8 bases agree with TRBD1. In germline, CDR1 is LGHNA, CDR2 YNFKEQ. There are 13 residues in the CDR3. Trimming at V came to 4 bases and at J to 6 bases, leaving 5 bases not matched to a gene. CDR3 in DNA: TGTGCCAGCAGCCCAGGACAGGGATCCGAGCAGTACTTC. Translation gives CASSPGQGSEQYF.

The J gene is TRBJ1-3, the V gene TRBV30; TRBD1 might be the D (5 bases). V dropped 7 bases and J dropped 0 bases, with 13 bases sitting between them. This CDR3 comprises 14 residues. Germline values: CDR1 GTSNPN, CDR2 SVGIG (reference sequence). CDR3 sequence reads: CASLRGNSGNTIYF. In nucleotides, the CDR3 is TGTGCCTCTCTAAGGGGAAACTCTGGAAACACCATATATTTT. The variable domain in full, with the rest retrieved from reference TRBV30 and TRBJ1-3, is SQTIHQWPATLVQPVGSPLSLECTVEGTSNPNLYWYRQAAGRGLQLLFYSVGIGQISSEVPQNLSASRPQDRQFILSSKKLLLSDSGFYLCASLRGNSGNTIYFGEGSWLTVV.

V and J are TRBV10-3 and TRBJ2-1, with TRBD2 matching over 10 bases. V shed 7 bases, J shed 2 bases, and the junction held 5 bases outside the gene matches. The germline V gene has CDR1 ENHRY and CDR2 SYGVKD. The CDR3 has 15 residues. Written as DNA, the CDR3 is TGTGCCATCACTAGAGCGGGAGGGCCCTACAATGAGCAGTTCTTC. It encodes CAITRAGGPYNEQFF.